These T cell receptor beta chains were read from a single sample in a study of early T cells in non-severe SARS-CoV-2 infection. TCRdb ran MiXCR on the 5' RACE reads and lists one entry per CDR3 protein. Of 90,000 to 130,000 distinct CDR3 sequences listed, 10% to 15% are singletons. The sequencing here drew on whole blood, taken at baseline. The receptors derive from an adult who was a healthcare worker with PCR-confirmed SARS-CoV-2 infection or an uninfected control (not recorded which). The conserved cysteine and the conserved F or W are not part of the CDR3 here. Each record gives: J gene, V gene, clone size, CDR3 protein. Clone sizes are given selectively: once, few, many, or a class where the clone is expanded.

TRBJ2-3	TRBV6-6	few	ASSYGGGGTDTQY
TRBJ2-7	TRBV30	few	AWRRTGVTYEQY
TRBJ1-2	TRBV28	many	ASSFGDRTPGYT
TRBJ1-2	TRBV5-1	-	ASSLISGDHGYT
TRBJ2-7	TRBV10-2	few	ASSESGGVTYEQY
TRBJ2-1	TRBV27	-	ASGLSSYNEQF
TRBJ2-1	TRBV29-1	many	SVETSYNEQF
TRBJ1-2	TRBV7-9	few	ASSPPGQGRYGYT
TRBJ1-1	TRBV7-9	-	ATPRGRLYTEAF
TRBJ2-4	TRBV20-1	few	SATGGEAKNIQY
TRBJ2-7	TRBV28	many	ASSSTPPAQY
TRBJ1-3	TRBV20-1	-	SAGTGSSGNTIY
TRBJ1-2	TRBV28	-	ASSYGTLPSGYT
TRBJ1-1	TRBV3-1	-	ASSSRGVMNTEAF
TRBJ2-3	TRBV28	-	ASSFVDRPD
TRBJ2-7	TRBV12-3/TRBV12-4	few	ASSFGTGGKVEQY
TRBJ2-5	TRBV5-1	many	ASSSLEQETQY
TRBJ2-3	TRBV28	few	ASSSGDTQY
TRBJ2-3	TRBV20-1	few	SAGALTSGGADTQY
TRBJ2-1	TRBV29-1	-	SVERQGDEQF
TRBJ2-5	TRBV6-5	-	ASRGLAAQETQY
TRBJ1-2	TRBV12-3/TRBV12-4	-	ASSSDIGRYGYT
TRBJ2-7	TRBV25-1	many	ASTAAGYEQY
TRBJ1-2	TRBV6-6	many	ASSYVSHNYGYT
TRBJ2-6	TRBV7-3	-	ASKETGIGSGANVLT
TRBJ2-7	TRBV15	-	ATSNSGHGEQY
TRBJ2-1	TRBV10-3	-	AISTTGADKNEQF
TRBJ2-4	TRBV19	few	ASSIVAFKAKNIQY
TRBJ1-2	TRBV3-1	few	ASSPALSSYGYT
TRBJ1-5	TRBV7-9	few	ASSATGGVNQPQH
TRBJ1-1	TRBV2	many	ASRGTGAGTEAF
TRBJ1-4	TRBV28	few	ASSLSHEKLF
TRBJ2-7	TRBV5-1	-	ASSLDVPGQGRRAYEQY
TRBJ2-3	TRBV2	few	ASRTRSRYTDTQY
TRBJ1-1	TRBV11-2	few	ASSLVRGPNTEAF
TRBJ2-3	TRBV28	few	ASSPGGPTDTQY
TRBJ2-5	TRBV4-1	-	ASSQASRETQY
TRBJ2-2	TRBV9	-	ASSVTSGSYTGELF
TRBJ1-6	TRBV12-3/TRBV12-4	few	ASSPEHRLQNSPLH
TRBJ2-1	TRBV29-1	few	SANSGGAYNEQF
TRBJ2-3	TRBV2	few	ASSTSGWTDTQY
TRBJ2-7	TRBV7-9	few	ASSPAWTQKNASSYEQY
TRBJ2-7	TRBV20-1	few	SAIGQVYEQY
TRBJ2-7	TRBV10-3	-	ATHSGTGSSYEQY